This T cell receptor beta chain was sequenced in a study of OX40 agonist ivuxolimab in advanced cancers. The germline V and J ends were trimmed by 1 base and 5 bases, with 11 bases remaining between them. Germline CDR1 and CDR2: ENHRY and SYGVKD. The CDR3 sequence is 14 residues long. Produced via immunoSEQ multiplex PCR; TCRdb's table is partial and in-frame only. The table records approximately 99,000 clones, approximately 94% of them present only once. The chain has TRBV10-3 and TRBJ2-5, with D perhaps TRBD1 (5 bases). Specimen: CD4+ or CD8+ T cells sorted from blood, collected in a trial of the OX40 agonist ivuxolimab. The TCR originated in an adult with an advanced solid tumor such as melanoma, head and neck, liver or kidney cancer. CDR3 protein: CAISEWAGRETQYF. The CDR3 bases are TGTGCCATCAGTGAGTGGGCAGGGCGGGAGACCCAGTACTTC.